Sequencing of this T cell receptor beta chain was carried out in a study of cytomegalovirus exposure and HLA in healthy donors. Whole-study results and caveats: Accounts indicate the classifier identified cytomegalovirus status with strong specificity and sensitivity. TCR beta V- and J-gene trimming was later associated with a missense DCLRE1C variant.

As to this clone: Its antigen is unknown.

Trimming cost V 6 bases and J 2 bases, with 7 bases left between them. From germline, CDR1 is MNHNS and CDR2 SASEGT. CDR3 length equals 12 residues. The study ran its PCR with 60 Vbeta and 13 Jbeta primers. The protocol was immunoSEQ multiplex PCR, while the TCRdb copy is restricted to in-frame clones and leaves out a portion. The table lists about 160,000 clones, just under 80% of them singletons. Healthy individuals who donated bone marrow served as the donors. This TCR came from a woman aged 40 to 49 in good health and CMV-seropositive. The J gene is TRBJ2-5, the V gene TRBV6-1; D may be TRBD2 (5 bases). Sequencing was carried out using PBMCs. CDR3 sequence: CASRGSQETQYF. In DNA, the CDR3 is TGTGCCAGCAGAGGGAGTCAAGAGACCCAGTACTTC.